This TCR beta chain appears in the sequencing data of a study of T cells after yellow fever vaccination. For the study at large: SMART-Seq v4 Ultra Low Input handled preparation of low-cell-number fractions. Points from the study as a whole: By day 5 rather than day 15, the secondary response had peaked, though it was weaker. Clones that expanded after primary vaccination mostly reappeared after the booster (96% CD4, roughly 90% CD8).

This clonotype has just a few counts. Its antigen remains unknown. Template switching by 5'RACE produced TCR cDNA, adding a universal primer site and UMIs. TCRdb reanalysed the 5' RACE reads using MiXCR and keeps one entry per CDR3 protein. This table has some 120,000 distinct CDR3 sequences, 7.5% to 9.5% appearing once. Sequenced material: CD8+ T cells sorted from PBMCs, taken 45 days after the yellow fever booster vaccination. The sequence was collected from a man aged 25 to 40 who received the YFV17D yellow fever vaccine.

CDR3 nucleotide sequence: TGCGCCAGCAGCCAAGACATCACGATATATGAAAAACTGTTTTTT. Amino acids: CASSQDITIYEKLFF. The chain couples TRBV4-3 to TRBJ1-4; unclear D gene. Trimming removed 0 bases at V and 6 bases at J, with 11 bases between. CDR1 and CDR2 from the germline V gene are LGHNA and YSLEER. This CDR3 has 15 residues.